A few counts support the clone carrying this T cell receptor beta chain. The target antigen is unknown. The CDR3 runs 19 residues. CDR1 is SEHNR, CDR2 FQNEAQ, per germline (reference sequence). The V end lost 4 bases, the J end lost 2 bases, and 24 bases lay between the germline ends. Each of the sorted populations had a purity greater than 98%. The source of the sample is a study of beta chain features in type 1 diabetes. Study-wide results and caveats: People with Type 1 diabetes carried modestly yet significantly shorter TCRB CDR3s in all four CD4+ subsets. Type 1 diabetes patients had VDJ junctions that carried fewer insertions and more deletions.

The authors reverse transcribed all of the isolated RNA, so sequencing captured expressed TCRB transcripts. Sequenced by immunoSEQ multiplex PCR; TCRdb stores in-frame clones only, minus some. The repertoire has about 280,000 clones, over 14% of them found once; the top ten carry less than 0.02%. The TCR comes from a man aged 18 to 29 with type 1 diabetes. Material: naive CD4+ T cells from blood. The chain uses TRBV7-9 and TRBJ1-5; D unresolved. The CDR3 here is CASSSSKRGSGSGNQPQHF. DNA for the CDR3: TGTGCCAGCAGCTCATCCAAACGAGGGTCCGGGAGTGGCAATCAGCCCCAGCATTTT. The full variable domain, in which reference TRBV7-9 and TRBJ1-5 provide the parts outside the CDR3, is DTGVSQNPRHKITKRGQNVTFRCDPISEHNRLYWYRQTLGQGPEFLTYFQNEAQLEKSRLLSDRFSAERPKGSFSTLEIQRTEQGDSAMYLCASSSSKRGSGSGNQPQHFGDGTRLSIL.